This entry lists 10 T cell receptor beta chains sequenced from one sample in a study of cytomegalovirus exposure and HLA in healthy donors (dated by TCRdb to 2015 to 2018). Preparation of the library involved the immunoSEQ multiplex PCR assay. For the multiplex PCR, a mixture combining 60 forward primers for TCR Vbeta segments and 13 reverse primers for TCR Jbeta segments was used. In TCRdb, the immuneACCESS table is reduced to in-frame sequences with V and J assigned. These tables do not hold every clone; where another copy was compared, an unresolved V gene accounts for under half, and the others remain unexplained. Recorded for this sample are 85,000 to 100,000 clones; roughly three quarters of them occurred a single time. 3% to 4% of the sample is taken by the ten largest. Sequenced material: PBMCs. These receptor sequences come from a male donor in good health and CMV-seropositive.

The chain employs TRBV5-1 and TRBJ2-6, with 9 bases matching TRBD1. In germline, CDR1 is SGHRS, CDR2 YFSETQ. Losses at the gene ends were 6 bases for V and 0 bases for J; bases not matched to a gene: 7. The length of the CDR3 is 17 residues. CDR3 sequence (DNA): TGCGCCAGCACCAGGACAGGGGCCAGCTCTGGGGCCAACGTCCTGACTTTC. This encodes CASTRTGASSGANVLTF.

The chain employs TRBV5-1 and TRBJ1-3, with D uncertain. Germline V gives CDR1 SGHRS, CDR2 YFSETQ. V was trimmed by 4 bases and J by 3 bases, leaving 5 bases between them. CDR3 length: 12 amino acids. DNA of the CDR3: TGCGCCAGCAGCCCGAGTGGAAACACCATATATTTT. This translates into CASSPSGNTIYF.

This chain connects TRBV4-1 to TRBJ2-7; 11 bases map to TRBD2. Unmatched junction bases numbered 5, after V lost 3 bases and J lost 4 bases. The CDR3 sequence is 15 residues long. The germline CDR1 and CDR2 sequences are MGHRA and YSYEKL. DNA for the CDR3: TGCGCCAGCAGCCAGCCGGGACTAGCGGATTACGAGCAGTACTTC. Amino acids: CASSQPGLADYEQYF.

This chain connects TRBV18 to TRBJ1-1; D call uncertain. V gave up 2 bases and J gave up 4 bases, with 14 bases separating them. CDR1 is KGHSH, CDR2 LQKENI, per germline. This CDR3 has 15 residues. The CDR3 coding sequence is TGTGCCAGCTCACCATTGGGAGGCGGGAGCACTGAAGCTTTCTTT. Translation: CASSPLGGGSTEAFF.

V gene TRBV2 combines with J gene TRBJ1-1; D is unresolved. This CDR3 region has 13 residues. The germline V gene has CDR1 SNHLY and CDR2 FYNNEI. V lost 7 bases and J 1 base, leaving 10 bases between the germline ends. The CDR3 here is CASNRVPNTEAFF. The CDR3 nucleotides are TGTGCCAGCAACCGAGTACCGAACACTGAAGCTTTCTTT.

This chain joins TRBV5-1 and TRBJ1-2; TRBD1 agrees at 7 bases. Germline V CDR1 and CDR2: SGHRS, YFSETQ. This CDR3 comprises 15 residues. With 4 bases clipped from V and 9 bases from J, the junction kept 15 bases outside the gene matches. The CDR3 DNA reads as TGCGCCAGCAGCCCCTCAGGGGGTGCCACCTTAAGCTACACCTTC. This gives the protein CASSPSGGATLSYTF.

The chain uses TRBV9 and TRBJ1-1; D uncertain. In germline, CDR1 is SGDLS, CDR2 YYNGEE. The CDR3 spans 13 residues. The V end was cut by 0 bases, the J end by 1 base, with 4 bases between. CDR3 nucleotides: TGTGCCAGCAGCGTAGGGCCGAACACTGAAGCTTTCTTT. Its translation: CASSVGPNTEAFF.

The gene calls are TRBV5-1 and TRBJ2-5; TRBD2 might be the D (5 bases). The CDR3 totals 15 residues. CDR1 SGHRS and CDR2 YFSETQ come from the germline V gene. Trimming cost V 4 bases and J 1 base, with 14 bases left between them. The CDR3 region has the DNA TGCGCCAGCAGCCGGGGAGAAGGGCCCCAAGAGACCCAGTACTTC. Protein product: CASSRGEGPQETQYF.

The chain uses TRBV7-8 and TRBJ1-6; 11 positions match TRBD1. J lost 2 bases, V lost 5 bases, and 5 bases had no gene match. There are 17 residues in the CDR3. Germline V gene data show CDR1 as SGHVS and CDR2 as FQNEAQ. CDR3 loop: CASSPRTGGAYNSPLHF. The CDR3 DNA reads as TGTGCCAGCAGCCCAAGGACAGGGGGCGCCTATAATTCACCCCTCCACTTT.

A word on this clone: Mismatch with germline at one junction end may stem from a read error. The DNA for the CDR3 is TGTGCCACCAGCACCGGAGACCGCAACTCTCCTAACTTC. Translating it yields CATSTGDRNSPNF. The rearrangement joins TRBV15 to TRBJ2-7; D gene ambiguous. Germline CDR1 and CDR2: LNHNV and YYDKDF (reference sequence). The CDR3 sequence is 13 residues long.